What follows describes a single TCR beta chain. What it binds is not known. The sample belongs to a study of cytomegalovirus exposure and HLA in healthy donors. Findings of the study overall: Cytomegalovirus-associated TCR beta chains were listed, numbering roughly 150. By a later analysis, the bulk of CMV-associated TCR beta chains appeared HLA-restricted. For presence/absence analyses, sequencing depth was assumed to be roughly uniform across donors.

The CDR3 has 15 amino acids. Germline assignment: CDR1 SGHKS and CDR2 YYEKEE (reference sequence). Losses at the gene ends were 4 bases for V and 5 bases for J; bases not matched to a gene: 9. Both 60 Vbeta primers and 13 Jbeta primers went into the PCR. This table comes from immunoSEQ multiplex PCR, and its TCRdb copy is limited to in-frame clones, with some not included. In the table there are approximately 160,000 clones, roughly 80% of which are singletons. Specimen: PBMCs. The rearrangement joins TRBV5-5 to TRBJ1-5; 7 bases are shared with TRBD1. This receptor was identified in a male donor in good health and CMV-seronegative. The CDR3 nucleotides read TGTGCCAGCAGCCGACAGGGAGCGGGTGATCAGCCCCAGCATTTT. Residues: CASSRQGAGDQPQHF.